This TCR beta chain derives from a study of shared clonotypes between healthy human individuals. Study summary: Those who served as donors were a couple of women and a few men between the ages of 18 and 49. Study observations and caveats: Between a handful of donors, naive CD4 clonotypes were shared at a level of about 5.3%. Represented diversity (both genetic and exposure-history) was limited by the small number of donors.

The CDR3 loop spans 17 amino acids. The V and J ends lost 0 bases and 0 bases, in that order; junction bases with no gene match: 4. Germline CDR1 SGHDT, CDR2 YYEEEE. CD45RO-negative cells were positively selected for CCR7, leaving out terminally differentiated effector memory CD45RA+ cells. It was 200 to 250 ng DNA, 30,000 or so T cell genomes, that sorted-subset replicate PCRs used. Only in-frame clones appear in the TCRdb table, and some are missing; sequencing was by immunoSEQ multiplex PCR. This table holds millions of clones, approximately 95% found once. As for this clone: What it binds is not known.

Sequenced: naive CD8+ T cells sorted from blood. This sequence joins TRBV5-6 and TRBJ2-1; 9 nucleotides line up with TRBD1. This receptor was identified in a man younger than 35 in good health. The DNA of the CDR3 is TGTGCCAGCAGCTTGGGGACAGGGGTCCCCTCCTACAATGAGCAGTTCTTC. Protein: CASSLGTGVPSYNEQFF.